These 19 T cell receptor beta chains came from one sample sequenced in a study of immune evolution from preneoplasia to lung adenocarcinoma (dated by TCRdb to about 2021). Library preparation employed the immunoSEQ multiplex PCR assay. This immuneACCESS table, as held by TCRdb, lists in-frame sequences with V and J called but not all clones. Of the missing ones, under half trace to an unresolved V gene in checked studies; the others have no known cause. Here the sample has 20,000 to 25,000 clones; less than 80% occur a single time. The biggest ten clones account for around 6% of the sample. Sequencing used FFPE invasive lung adenocarcinoma tissue. Explained via the paper, the cell subset or site label denotes: frankly invasive lung adenocarcinoma (ADC). The origin of the receptors is a person in their sixties with lung adenocarcinoma.

The chain employs TRBV6-1 and TRBJ2-5; 8 bases match TRBD1. J was trimmed by 5 bases and V by 0 bases; bases with no gene match: 8. The CDR3 extends over 16 amino acids. From germline, CDR1 is MNHNS and CDR2 SASEGT. Here the CDR3 reads CASSEALGQGGETQYF. CDR3 DNA sequence: TGTGCCAGCAGTGAAGCTTTAGGACAGGGTGGGGAGACCCAGTACTTC.

This clone showed up just a few times. The sample holds other DNA sequences that translate to the same CDR3. The chain employs TRBV9 and TRBJ2-7, with TRBD1 matching over 7 bases. Germline-derived CDR1 and CDR2 are SGDLS and YYNGEE. J was trimmed by 0 bases and V by 0 bases; bases with no gene match: 3. This CDR3 is built from 15 residues. CDR3 in amino acids: CASSVGDSISYEQYF. The CDR3, as DNA: TGTGCCAGCAGCGTAGGGGACAGCATCTCCTACGAGCAGTACTTC.

The chain employs TRBV19 and TRBJ1-5, with D possibly being TRBD1 (6 bases). Germline lookup yields CDR1 LNHDA and CDR2 SQIVND (reference sequence). CDR3 size: 15 residues. V dropped 1 base and J dropped 3 bases, with 10 bases sitting between them. The CDR3 sequence: CASSIGGALNQPQHF. The CDR3, as DNA: TGTGCCAGTAGTATAGGGGGGGCCCTCAATCAGCCCCAGCATTTT.

Sample share makes this clone medium-sized (0.01 to 0.1%). Other DNA sequences in the sample encode the same CDR3. This chain connects TRBV4-2 to TRBJ2-3; no clear D gene. V was trimmed by 1 base and J by 1 base, leaving 6 bases between them. The germline CDR1 and CDR2 sequences are LGHNA and YNFKEQ. CDR3 length: 14 residues. CDR3 coding DNA: TGTGCCAGCAGCCAAGGAAGGGGCACAGATACGCAGTATTTT. It specifies CASSQGRGTDTQYF.

V gene TRBV19 combines with J gene TRBJ1-1; unclear D gene. The CDR3 is 20 residues long. Deletions cut 0 bases from V and 0 bases from J, with 23 bases between. Germline V gene sequence: CDR1 LNHDA, CDR2 SQIVND (reference sequence). The CDR3 here is CASSIDWALGTEDLNTEAFF. As DNA, the CDR3 is TGTGCCAGTAGTATAGATTGGGCCTTAGGAACAGAAGACTTGAACACTGAAGCTTTCTTT. Supplemented by reference TRBV19 and TRBJ1-1, the full variable domain reads DGGITQSPKYLFRKEGQNVTLSCEQNLNHDAMYWYRQDPGQGLRLIYYSQIVNDFQKGDIAEGYSVSREKKESFPLTVTSAQKNPTAFYLCASSIDWALGTEDLNTEAFFGQGTRLTVV.

The rearrangement links TRBV19 to TRBJ2-6, with 11 bases that match TRBD1. The CDR3 covers 18 residues. Per germline, CDR1 LNHDA and CDR2 SQIVND (reference sequence). J lost 0 bases, V lost 7 bases, and 8 bases had no gene match. Written as DNA, the CDR3 is TGTGCCAGTAACCCACGGGACAGGGGGAGCTCTGGGGCCAACGTCCTGACTTTC. Amino acids: CASNPRDRGSSGANVLTF.

The chain combines TRBV5-5 with TRBJ1-5; D unclear. The CDR3 loop spans 15 amino acids. The ends were cut back, 0 bases at V and 3 bases at J, with 10 bases in the middle. Germline V lookup: CDR1 SGHKS, CDR2 YYEKEE (reference sequence). The CDR3 coding sequence is TGTGCCAGCAGCTTGGGAGGGCAGTACAATCAGCCCCAGCATTTT. Protein product: CASSLGGQYNQPQHF.

The chain recombines TRBV23-1 with TRBJ2-5, with TRBD2 matching 8 bases. The J call is uncertain, as TRBJ2-7 better fits the DNA end. TRBV23-1 qualifies as an ORF whose function is uncertain. The CDR3 spans 16 residues. In nucleotides, the CDR3 is TGCGCCAGCAGTCACCCCGGGACTAGAGAGCCCTACGAGCAGTACTTC. Protein sequence: CASSHPGTREPYEQYF.

The J gene is TRBJ2-1, the V gene TRBV7-9; maybe TRBD1 (6 bases). Trimming left V 1 base short and J 8 bases short, with 12 bases between. Germline CDR1 is SEHNR and CDR2 is FQNEAQ (reference sequence). CDR3 length: 14 residues. In nucleotides, the CDR3 is TGTGCCAGCAGCTTAGTGGGGGCGTCGGATGAGCAGTTCTTC. The encoded protein is CASSLVGASDEQFF.

J is TRBJ1-4 and V is TRBV7-9; TRBD1 agrees at 7 bases. The V segment lost 4 bases and the J segment 4 bases; nucleotides outside the gene matches: 3. Germline CDR1 is SEHNR and CDR2 is FQNEAQ (reference sequence). The CDR3 runs 14 residues. The CDR3 DNA sequence: TGTGCCAGCAGCTCACAGGGGCGTAATGAAAAACTGTTTTTT. Translating it yields CASSSQGRNEKLFF. Full variable domain (rest looked up from reference TRBV7-9 and TRBJ1-4): DTGVSQNPRHKITKRGQNVTFRCDPISEHNRLYWYRQTLGQGPEFLTYFQNEAQLEKSRLLSDRFSAERPKGSFSTLEIQRTEQGDSAMYLCASSSQGRNEKLFFGSGTQLSVL.

The V and J genes are TRBV4-2 and TRBJ1-5, with TRBD1 as a possible D gene (5 bases). V was shortened by 3 bases and J by 3 bases, with 12 bases between the two germline ends. Germline assignment: CDR1 LGHNA and CDR2 YNFKEQ. This CDR3 region has 15 residues. The CDR3 DNA follows: TGTGCCAGCAGCCAGGGAGACGGGACCAATCAGCCCCAGCATTTT. It is translated as CASSQGDGTNQPQHF.

To note about this clone: Additional DNA sequences in this sample encode the identical CDR3. The rearrangement joins TRBV18 to TRBJ2-3; tentative D call: TRBD2 (6 bases). Germline V gene sequence: CDR1 KGHSH, CDR2 LQKENI. Trimming took 3 bases from V and 4 from J, leaving 8 bases between them. The CDR3 extends over 13 amino acids. CDR3 residues: CASSPPGADTQYF. DNA of the CDR3: TGTGCCAGCTCACCGCCGGGGGCAGATACGCAGTATTTT. Using reference TRBV18 and TRBJ2-3 for the parts outside the CDR3, the full variable domain is NAGVMQNPRHLVRRRGQEARLRCSPMKGHSHVYWYRQLPEEGLKFMVYLQKENIIDESGMPKERFSAEFPKEGPSILRIQQVVRGDSAAYFCASSPPGADTQYFGPGTRLTVL.

The chain combines TRBV7-2 with TRBJ2-2; 8 bases fit TRBD2. This CDR3 is 18 amino acids long. Germline-derived CDR1 and CDR2 are SGHTA and FQGNSA. V was clipped by 2 bases and J by 1 base; unmatched bases: 9. DNA of the CDR3: TGTGCCAGCAGCTTATTGGGTAGGAGCGGGAGGAACACCGGGGAGCTGTTTTTT. This sequence encodes CASSLLGRSGRNTGELFF.

The chain has TRBV10-3 and TRBJ2-7; D is ambiguous. CDR1 and CDR2 from the germline V gene are ENHRY and SYGVKD. V was cut by 0 bases and J by 4 bases, with 4 bases left in between. This CDR3 spans 12 amino acids. The CDR3 here is CAISESRYEQYF. CDR3 DNA sequence: TGTGCCATCAGTGAGTCTAGATACGAGCAGTACTTC.

The chain joins TRBV4-2 to TRBJ2-1; 9 nucleotides line up with TRBD2. J was trimmed by 6 bases and V by 1 base; bases with no gene match: 7. The CDR3 is 16 residues long. CDR1 and CDR2 from the germline V gene are LGHNA and YNFKEQ. The CDR3: CASSQGTSGRFNEQFF. DNA for the CDR3: TGTGCCAGCAGCCAAGGAACTAGCGGGCGCTTCAATGAGCAGTTCTTC.

On this clone itself: In the same sample, other DNA sequences code for this CDR3. The V call is TRBV14, the J call TRBJ1-1, with TRBD1 as a possible D gene (5 bases). CDR3 size: 14 residues. Per germline, CDR1 SGHDN and CDR2 FVKESK. The V end was cut by 6 bases, the J end by 2 bases, with 13 bases between. The CDR3 bases are TGTGCCAGCAGTCTTCCGGGACTCAACACTGAAGCTTTCTTT. Encoded protein: CASSLPGLNTEAFF.

The chain links TRBV19 to TRBJ1-5; 9 bases fit TRBD1. The CDR3 is made up of 15 amino acids. Losses at the gene ends were 3 bases for V and 7 bases for J; bases not matched to a gene: 7. Germline-derived CDR1 and CDR2 are LNHDA and SQIVND (reference sequence). The CDR3 sequence: CASSMDRGVRQPQHF. For the CDR3, the DNA is TGTGCCAGTAGTATGGACAGGGGAGTACGGCAGCCCCAGCATTTT.

This clone was detected once. The rearrangement joins TRBV6-5 to TRBJ2-7; 7 bases map to TRBD1. CDR1 MNHEY and CDR2 SVGAGI come from the germline V gene. This CDR3 is built from 13 residues. After removal of 7 bases from V and 1 base from J, the junction contained 4 bases not matched to a gene. CDR3 bases: TGTGCCAGCATCCAGACAGGGTCCTACGAGCAGTACTTC. Translated: CASIQTGSYEQYF.

The chain joins TRBV15 to TRBJ2-1; the D gene is possibly TRBD2 (5 bases). Germline assignment: CDR1 LNHNV and CDR2 YYDKDF (reference sequence). The CDR3 extends over 14 amino acids. V lost 0 bases and J lost 10, with 13 bases in between. This CDR3 is CATSRDFGRQEQFF. The CDR3 DNA reads as TGTGCCACCAGCAGAGATTTTGGGAGACAAGAGCAGTTCTTC.